These T cell receptor beta chains were read from a single sample in a study of regulatory T cells in long-lasting Graves disease. From the multiplex PCR reads, TCRdb called clonotypes with MiXCR, one entry per CDR3 protein. The repertoire consists of approximately 400,000 distinct CDR3 sequences, with just under 15% occurring once and the leading ten covering 15% to 20%. The same data also contributed to another study, on T cells in Graves' hyperthyroidism and ophthalmopathy.

Sequences were derived from peripheral blood mononuclear cells (PBMCs), sampled at new diagnosis, from a patient treated with antithyroid drugs. Source of these receptors: a woman aged 30 to 39 with Graves disease. Both conserved end residues are part of each CDR3. Fields, in order: V gene, J gene, clone size, D gene, CDR3 protein, CDR3 DNA. A D gene is named only where the DNA matches it firmly. Not all rows give a size; the values are once, few, many and, for expanded clones, a class.

V gene: TRBV6-5; J gene: TRBJ1-4; clone size: few; D gene: NA; CDR3 protein: CASSYPKGGGEKLFF; CDR3 DNA: TGTGCCAGCAGTTACCCTAAAGGGGGGGGTGAAAAACTGTTTTTT
V gene: TRBV4-2; J gene: TRBJ2-1; clone size: NA; D gene: TRBD2; CDR3 protein: CASSQRGLAGIYNEQFF; CDR3 DNA: TGTGCCAGCAGCCAGAGGGGACTAGCGGGGATTTACAATGAGCAGTTCTTC
V gene: TRBV18; J gene: TRBJ1-5; clone size: many; D gene: NA; CDR3 protein: CASSPNGREVDQPQHF; CDR3 DNA: TGTGCCAGCTCCCCAAACGGACGGGAAGTTGATCAGCCCCAGCATTTT
V gene: TRBV27; J gene: TRBJ2-3; clone size: many; D gene: TRBD2; CDR3 protein: CASNPIGLAGPDTQYF; CDR3 DNA: TGTGCCAGCAACCCGATAGGACTAGCGGGACCAGATACGCAGTATTTT
V gene: TRBV6-1; J gene: TRBJ2-7; clone size: many; D gene: NA; CDR3 protein: CASRAGALYEQYF; CDR3 DNA: TGTGCCAGCAGGGCAGGGGCTCTCTACGAGCAGTACTTC
V gene: TRBV27; J gene: TRBJ2-1; clone size: NA; D gene: NA; CDR3 protein: CASSLFLAGSSYNEQFF; CDR3 DNA: TGTGCCAGCAGTTTATTTCTGGCGGGCAGCTCCTACAATGAGCAGTTCTTC
V gene: TRBV19; J gene: TRBJ1-1; clone size: few; D gene: NA; CDR3 protein: CASSADRNTEAFF; CDR3 DNA: TGTGCCAGTAGTGCGGACAGGAACACTGAAGCTTTCTTT
V gene: TRBV12-3/TRBV12-4; J gene: TRBJ2-4; clone size: many; D gene: TRBD1; CDR3 protein: CASSLQGAKNIQYF; CDR3 DNA: TGTGCCAGCAGCTTACAGGGGGCCAAAAACATTCAGTACTTC
V gene: TRBV7-8; J gene: TRBJ2-1; clone size: many; D gene: TRBD1; CDR3 protein: CASSFGQGAIAQFF; CDR3 DNA: TGTGCCAGCAGCTTCGGGCAGGGGGCTATCGCGCAGTTCTTC
V gene: TRBV27; J gene: TRBJ1-1; clone size: NA; D gene: NA; CDR3 protein: CASSSGHNTEAFF; CDR3 DNA: TGTGCCAGCAGTTCAGGACATAACACTGAAGCTTTCTTT
V gene: TRBV6-5; J gene: TRBJ2-7; clone size: many; D gene: NA; CDR3 protein: CASSYSYRSYEQYF; CDR3 DNA: TGTGCCAGCAGTTACTCGTACAGGAGCTACGAGCAGTACTTC
V gene: TRBV24-1; J gene: TRBJ2-7; clone size: few; D gene: NA; CDR3 protein: CATSDSMRGFYEQYF; CDR3 DNA: TGTGCCACCAGTGACTCTATGCGAGGGTTCTACGAGCAGTACTTC
V gene: TRBV12-3/TRBV12-4; J gene: TRBJ1-1; clone size: many; D gene: TRBD1; CDR3 protein: CASRYRGRLEAFF; CDR3 DNA: TGTGCCAGCAGATACAGGGGGCGCCTCGAAGCTTTCTTT
V gene: TRBV29-1; J gene: TRBJ1-5; clone size: NA; D gene: NA; CDR3 protein: CSAKVEHQPQHF; CDR3 DNA: TGCAGCGCCAAGGTGGAGCATCAGCCCCAGCATTTT
V gene: TRBV9; J gene: TRBJ2-6; clone size: NA; D gene: NA; CDR3 protein: CASSGALGANVLTF; CDR3 DNA: TGTGCCAGCAGCGGGGCGCTCGGGGCCAACGTCCTGACTTTC
V gene: TRBV27; J gene: TRBJ1-4; clone size: NA; D gene: NA; CDR3 protein: CASSLSLQKDEKLFF; CDR3 DNA: TGTGCCAGCAGTTTATCGCTACAGAAAGATGAAAAACTGTTTTTT
V gene: TRBV12-3/TRBV12-4; J gene: TRBJ2-5; clone size: NA; D gene: NA; CDR3 protein: CAPGLPQETQYF; CDR3 DNA: TGTGCCCCCGGGCTTCCTCAAGAGACCCAGTACTTC
V gene: TRBV20-1; J gene: TRBJ2-7; clone size: many; D gene: TRBD1; CDR3 protein: CSARGQGNSYEQYF; CDR3 DNA: TGCAGTGCTAGAGGACAGGGCAACTCCTACGAGCAGTACTTC
V gene: TRBV5-1; J gene: TRBJ1-1; clone size: NA; D gene: NA; CDR3 protein: CASSLNSGGRTEAFF; CDR3 DNA: TGCGCCAGCAGCTTAAACTCTGGGGGGAGGACTGAAGCTTTCTTT
V gene: TRBV6-4; J gene: TRBJ2-3; clone size: few; D gene: NA; CDR3 protein: CASSEEGRITDTQYF; CDR3 DNA: TGTGCCAGCAGTGAGGAGGGGCGGATCACAGATACGCAGTATTTT
V gene: TRBV20-1; J gene: TRBJ2-5; clone size: few; D gene: TRBD2; CDR3 protein: CSASPTSGPFGETQYF; CDR3 DNA: TGCAGTGCTAGTCCGACTAGCGGGCCCTTTGGGGAGACCCAGTACTTC
V gene: TRBV7-2; J gene: TRBJ2-1; clone size: many; D gene: NA; CDR3 protein: CASSLRGEQFF; CDR3 DNA: TGTGCCAGCAGCTTGAGGGGGGAGCAGTTCTTC
V gene: TRBV5-1; J gene: TRBJ2-7; clone size: few; D gene: TRBD1; CDR3 protein: CASSSRQGVFPCEQYF; CDR3 DNA: TGCGCCAGCAGCTCACGACAGGGGGTCTTCCCCTGCGAGCAGTACTTC
V gene: TRBV12-5; J gene: TRBJ2-7; clone size: many; D gene: TRBD1; CDR3 protein: CASGSPGQGRHEQYF; CDR3 DNA: TGTGCTAGTGGATCTCCGGGACAGGGCCGGCACGAGCAGTACTTC
V gene: TRBV3-1; J gene: TRBJ2-7; clone size: NA; D gene: TRBD2; CDR3 protein: CASSQDIVGGSYEQYF; CDR3 DNA: TGTGCCAGCAGCCAAGATATTGTGGGAGGGTCCTACGAGCAGTACTTC
V gene: TRBV6-1; J gene: TRBJ2-5; clone size: few; D gene: TRBD1; CDR3 protein: CASSPRQGDLETQYF; CDR3 DNA: TGTGCCAGCAGTCCCCGACAGGGGGATTTGGAGACCCAGTACTTC
V gene: TRBV5-1; J gene: TRBJ1-1; clone size: NA; D gene: NA; CDR3 protein: CASSLGWGETEAFF; CDR3 DNA: TGCGCCAGCAGCTTGGGGTGGGGAGAGACTGAAGCTTTCTTT
V gene: TRBV12-3/TRBV12-4; J gene: TRBJ1-5; clone size: many; D gene: NA; CDR3 protein: CASSLARIPNQPQHF; CDR3 DNA: TGTGCCAGCAGTTTGGCCAGGATCCCCAATCAGCCCCAGCATTTT
V gene: TRBV5-6; J gene: TRBJ1-2; clone size: many; D gene: NA; CDR3 protein: CASSLSGDGYTF; CDR3 DNA: TGTGCCAGCAGCTTGTCTGGAGATGGCTACACCTTC
V gene: TRBV9; J gene: TRBJ1-1; clone size: many; D gene: NA; CDR3 protein: CASSIDGTLNTEAFF; CDR3 DNA: TGTGCCAGCAGCATCGACGGCACTCTGAACACTGAAGCTTTCTTT
V gene: TRBV11-2; J gene: TRBJ2-5; clone size: many; D gene: NA; CDR3 protein: CASSLSPPPAAETQYF; CDR3 DNA: TGTGCCAGCAGCTTGAGCCCCCCCCCAGCGGCGGAGACCCAGTACTTC
V gene: TRBV5-6; J gene: TRBJ2-5; clone size: NA; D gene: NA; CDR3 protein: CASSSRGQLETQYF; CDR3 DNA: TGTGCCAGCAGCTCCCGAGGACAGCTGGAGACCCAGTACTTC